A selection of T cell receptor delta chains follows, all from one sample in a study of gamma-delta chains in newborns, infants, children. TCRdb fed the reads to CATT. Counted here are around 4,900 delta-chain clones, 30% to 40% occurring once; the ten biggest clones make up roughly 15%. The sequenced sample consisted of blood. The receptors were gathered from a child who received the measles vaccine. Both conserved end residues are part of each CDR3. The order of the fields is D gene, J gene, V gene, clone size, CDR3 DNA, CDR3 protein. D genes are given only for firm matches. Where a row states a size, it is once, few, many or the class of an expanded clone; other rows omit it.

d_gene: TRDD3
j_gene: TRDJ3
v_gene: TRDV2
abundance: NA
CDR3nt: TGTGCCTCTCAGTACTGGGGGTCTAAAAGCTCCTGGGACACCCGACAGATGTTTTTC
CDR3aa: CASQYWGSKSSWDTRQMFF

d_gene: TRDD3
j_gene: TRDJ1
v_gene: TRDV2
abundance: few
CDR3nt: TGTGCCTGTGACAAAGAGCGGCCCCTACGGTACTGGGGATCCTACACCGATAAACTCATCTTT
CDR3aa: CACDKERPLRYWGSYTDKLIF

d_gene: TRDD3
j_gene: TRDJ3
v_gene: TRDV2
abundance: medium-sized
CDR3nt: TGTGCCTGTGACATACTGGGGGATACCTCCTGGGACACCCGACAGATGTTTTTC
CDR3aa: CACDILGDTSWDTRQMFF

d_gene: TRDD2
j_gene: TRDJ1
v_gene: TRDV1
abundance: NA
CDR3nt: TGTGCTCTTGGGGGGGCCTTCCTAGATTCATGGACGGATAGTGGTAAACTCATCTTT
CDR3aa: CALGGAFLDSWTDSGKLIF

d_gene: TRDD3
j_gene: TRDJ1
v_gene: TRDV1
abundance: few
CDR3nt: TGTGCTCTTGGGTCTCACCACCTCTATCTGGGGGATCCCTGGGGCACCGATAAACTCATCTTT
CDR3aa: CALGSHHLYLGDPWGTDKLIF

d_gene: TRDD3
j_gene: TRDJ1
v_gene: TRDV2
abundance: NA
CDR3nt: TGTGCCTGTGACGTACTAAAATCGAGTATGCTGGGGGATATGCGCACCGATAAACTCATCTTT
CDR3aa: CACDVLKSSMLGDMRTDKLIF

d_gene: TRDD3
j_gene: TRDJ1
v_gene: TRDV1
abundance: NA
CDR3nt: TGTGCTCTTGGGGAAAACTGGGGGATTGGAGGCACCGATAAACTCATCTTT
CDR3aa: CALGENWGIGGTDKLIF

d_gene: TRDD3
j_gene: TRDJ1
v_gene: TRDV1
abundance: few
CDR3nt: TGTGCTCTGGCGGTAGGGAACGCTAGGCTACTGGGGGTTTACACCGATAAACTCATCTTT
CDR3aa: CALAVGNARLLGVYTDKLIF

d_gene: TRDD3
j_gene: TRDJ1
v_gene: TRDV1
abundance: few
CDR3nt: TGTGCTCTTGGGGAAGGGTCTGGCATACTGGGGGATCTCGACACCGATAAACTCATCTTT
CDR3aa: CALGEGSGILGDLDTDKLIF

d_gene: TRDD3
j_gene: TRDJ3
v_gene: TRDV2
abundance: few
CDR3nt: TGTGCCTGTGACACCTGGGGGACCACGGGCTCCTGGGACACCCGACAGATGTTTTTC
CDR3aa: CACDTWGTTGSWDTRQMFF

d_gene: NA
j_gene: TRDJ1
v_gene: TRDV1
abundance: NA
CDR3nt: TGTGCTCTTGGGGAAACCCCCCTTCTATTCGCCACCGATAAACTCATCTTT
CDR3aa: CALGETPLLFATDKLIF

d_gene: TRDD3
j_gene: TRDJ1
v_gene: TRDV3
abundance: NA
CDR3nt: TGTGCCAGGGGCCTACTGTTTTACTGGGGGATACGGTACACCGATAAACTCATCTTT
CDR3aa: CARGLLFYWGIRYTDKLIF

d_gene: TRDD3
j_gene: TRDJ3
v_gene: TRDV2
abundance: few
CDR3nt: TGTGCCTGTGACACCCTGCGGTACTGGGGGACCTCAAGCTCCTGGGACACCCGACAGATGTTTTTC
CDR3aa: CACDTLRYWGTSSSWDTRQMFF

d_gene: TRDD3
j_gene: TRDJ1
v_gene: TRDV1
abundance: NA
CDR3nt: TGTGCTCTTGGGAAAAAGAAGAAGAGTCTCTTCCTACTCCTATACTGGGGGATCCCCGATAAACTCATCTTT
CDR3aa: CALGKKKKSLFLLLYWGIPDKLIF

d_gene: TRDD3
j_gene: TRDJ1
v_gene: TRDV1
abundance: few
CDR3nt: TGTGCTCTTGGGGAACCTCCTGTCTGGGGGGCCGTTGAACTCATCTTT
CDR3aa: CALGEPPVWGAVELIF

d_gene: TRDD3
j_gene: TRDJ1
v_gene: TRDV1
abundance: NA
CDR3nt: TGTGCTCTCGGGGCATTCGGGATAACTGGGGGATTGGGTGGCGATAAACTCATCTTT
CDR3aa: CALGAFGITGGLGGDKLIF

d_gene: TRDD3
j_gene: TRDJ1
v_gene: TRDV1
abundance: NA
CDR3nt: TGTGCTCTTGGGGGGTTACTGGTTCCCTACGACTGGGGGATACCGATATTCCCTTACACCGATAAACTCATCTTT
CDR3aa: CALGGLLVPYDWGIPIFPYTDKLIF

d_gene: TRDD3
j_gene: TRDJ1
v_gene: TRDV1
abundance: NA
CDR3nt: TGTGCTCTTGGGGAACATGAGGGACCCGGATGGGGGATACCGAGGACCGATAAACTCATCTTT
CDR3aa: CALGEHEGPGWGIPRTDKLIF

d_gene: TRDD3
j_gene: TRDJ1
v_gene: TRDV3
abundance: large
CDR3nt: TGTGCCTTTAGGGAGGCCTACTGGGGGATCTCCACCGATAAACTCATCTTT
CDR3aa: CAFREAYWGISTDKLIF

d_gene: TRDD2
j_gene: TRDJ2
v_gene: TRDV1
abundance: few
CDR3nt: TGTGCTCTTGGGGAACACACCTTCCTACAATTTTTTTATCCGGGGAGCCCTTTGACAGCACAACTCTTCTTT
CDR3aa: CALGEHTFLQFFYPGSPLTAQLFF

d_gene: TRDD3
j_gene: TRDJ3
v_gene: TRDV2
abundance: NA
CDR3nt: TGTGCCTGTGACACACTGGGGGTTAGCTCCTGGGACACCCGACAGATGTTTTTC
CDR3aa: CACDTLGVSSWDTRQMFF

d_gene: TRDD3
j_gene: TRDJ1
v_gene: TRDV1
abundance: NA
CDR3nt: TGTGCTCTTGGGGAAGGGAACTGGGGATACGGCACCGATAAACTCATCTTT
CDR3aa: CALGEGNWGYGTDKLIF

d_gene: TRDD3
j_gene: TRDJ1
v_gene: TRDV2
abundance: few
CDR3nt: TGTGCCTGTGACTATCTCGGGTACTGGGGGACTACGTACACCGATAAACTCATCTTT
CDR3aa: CACDYLGYWGTTYTDKLIF

d_gene: NA
j_gene: TRDJ1
v_gene: TRAV29/DV5
abundance: NA
CDR3nt: TGTGCAGCAACCATCTTCCTTCCTCCCCCTTGTACTGGGGACCTGGAAGCCGATAAACTCATCTTT
CDR3aa: CAATIFLPPPCTGDLEADKLIF

d_gene: TRDD3
j_gene: TRDJ1
v_gene: TRDV1
abundance: few
CDR3nt: TGTGCTCTTGGGGACTGGGGGATTTTGGGGCCCGACAAACTCATCTTT
CDR3aa: CALGDWGILGPDKLIF

d_gene: TRDD3
j_gene: TRDJ1
v_gene: TRDV1
abundance: NA
CDR3nt: TGTGCTCTTGGGGAACCTTGTCGAACTTCTTTTCCTACTGGGGGATACGGCCATAAACTCATCTTT
CDR3aa: CALGEPCRTSFPTGGYGHKLIF

d_gene: TRDD2
j_gene: TRDJ1
v_gene: TRDV1
abundance: NA
CDR3nt: TGTGCTCTTGGGGAACCCGGTGTTCCTACACCTAATTATTCTACCACCGATAAACTCATCTTT
CDR3aa: CALGEPGVPTPNYSTTDKLIF

d_gene: TRDD3
j_gene: TRDJ1
v_gene: TRDV1
abundance: NA
CDR3nt: TGTGCTCTTGGGGAACCCCCCCCTACATACTGGGGGACGTCTAGCGTCCCGAGACTCATCTTT
CDR3aa: CALGEPPPTYWGTSSVPRLIF

d_gene: TRDD3
j_gene: TRDJ1
v_gene: TRDV1
abundance: NA
CDR3nt: TGTGCTCTTGGGGAACTCCTTTATTGTTTCCCTACGCGGGATACCGGCAGGTACACCGATAAACTCATCTTT
CDR3aa: CALGELLYCFPTRDTGRYTDKLIF

d_gene: TRDD3
j_gene: TRDJ1
v_gene: TRDV1
abundance: medium-sized
CDR3nt: TGTGCTCTTGGGGAATGGGATACGGACGATAAACTCATCTTT
CDR3aa: CALGEWDTDDKLIF

d_gene: TRDD3
j_gene: TRDJ1
v_gene: TRDV1
abundance: NA
CDR3nt: TGTGCCCTTGGGGAAGGAAAATTGCCGGGGGATACTGTGGGTACCCTCTCGTACACCGATAAACTCATCTTT
CDR3aa: CALGEGKLPGDTVGTLSYTDKLIF

d_gene: TRDD3
j_gene: TRDJ1
v_gene: TRDV1
abundance: NA
CDR3nt: TGTGCTCTTGGGGAACTATTCCCCCTAGGCTGGGGGATGCTTTTCTCCCTACCTCCTCAACCGTACACCGATAAACTCATCTTT
CDR3aa: CALGELFPLGWGMLFSLPPQPYTDKLIF